Listed below are T cell receptor beta chains from one sample, sequenced in a study of shared T cell receptors in the human thymus. Generated by immunoSEQ multiplex PCR, the TCRdb table keeps only in-frame clones and is missing some. The repertoire has roughly 560,000 clones, around 82% of them found once; the top ten carry 0.013%. A further study also used this sample, focusing on human thymus T cells.

Source material: thymocytes. The receptors here all came from a boy less than two years old with a congenital heart defect. CDR3s include the opening cysteine and the closing phenylalanine or tryptophan. Fields, in order: V gene, D gene, J gene, clone size, CDR3 DNA, CDR3 protein. The D gene is left open where the match is weak. Only part of the rows carry a size: once, few, many, or a class if the clone is expanded.

V: TRBV5-4; D: -; J: TRBJ2-1; size: -; DNA: TGTGCCAGCAGCTCCGACCCCAAGACTCCAGCTGAGCAGTTCTTC; CDR3: CASSSDPKTPAEQFF
V: TRBV19; D: TRBD1; J: TRBJ2-7; size: -; DNA: TGTGCCAGTAGTGTTGGACAGGGGGCCTCCTACGAGCAGTACTTC; CDR3: CASSVGQGASYEQYF
V: TRBV25-1; D: -; J: TRBJ2-5; size: few; DNA: TGTGCCAGCAGTGAAACCGGGGTTGCGGAGACCCAGTACTTC; CDR3: CASSETGVAETQYF
V: TRBV6-5; D: TRBD2; J: TRBJ2-7; size: -; DNA: TGTGCCACCATGTTCGGGGGAGGGGAGCAGTACTTC; CDR3: CATMFGGGEQYF
V: TRBV11-2; D: -; J: TRBJ2-4; size: -; DNA: TGTGCTAGCTCGGAAAACATTCAGTACTTC; CDR3: CASSENIQYF
V: TRBV2; D: -; J: TRBJ1-1; size: -; DNA: TGTGCCAGCAGTGAGGGTTATAGGGGGGGTGAAGCTTTCTTT; CDR3: CASSEGYRGGEAFF
V: TRBV4-2; D: -; J: TRBJ1-5; size: -; DNA: TGTGCCAGCAGCCAAGTACGGGGATGGCAGCCCCAGCATTTT; CDR3: CASSQVRGWQPQHF
V: TRBV5-1; D: -; J: TRBJ2-5; size: -; DNA: TGCGCCAGCAGCTTGGCCATAACTACCCAAGAGACCCAGTACTTC; CDR3: CASSLAITTQETQYF
V: TRBV27; D: TRBD2; J: TRBJ2-3; size: once; DNA: TGTGCCAGCAGTTGGAGGGTACTAGCGGGAGCAGATACGCAGTATTTT; CDR3: CASSWRVLAGADTQYF
V: TRBV28; D: -; J: TRBJ2-3; size: few; DNA: TGTGCCAGCAGTTGCAACGTCCCCGTGGGCCCGGATACGCAGTATTTT; CDR3: CASSCNVPVGPDTQYF
V: TRBV9; D: -; J: TRBJ2-7; size: few; DNA: TGTGCCAGCAGCGTAGACTCTGTCTCCTACGAGCAGTACTTC; CDR3: CASSVDSVSYEQYF
V: TRBV7-9; D: TRBD2; J: TRBJ2-1; size: -; DNA: TGTGCCAGCAGCTTAGGAGGACGGGGACTAGCGGGGTACAATGAGCAGTTCTTC; CDR3: CASSLGGRGLAGYNEQFF
V: TRBV4-1; D: -; J: TRBJ1-1; size: -; DNA: TGCGCCAGCAGCCCAGAGGGCTCCTCAGGTGAAGCTTTCTTT; CDR3: CASSPEGSSGEAFF
V: TRBV15; D: -; J: TRBJ2-5; size: few; DNA: TGTGCCACCAGCAGAGATCTAGGAACACCTCCACGGGCCCAGTACTTC; CDR3: CATSRDLGTPPRAQYF
V: TRBV30; D: -; J: TRBJ1-2; size: -; DNA: TGTGCCTGGAGAGGCAGGGGTATGTTTGACTATGGCTACACCTTC; CDR3: CAWRGRGMFDYGYTF
V: TRBV2; D: TRBD1; J: TRBJ2-2; size: -; DNA: TGTGCCAGCAGTGTTCCCCAAAAACAGGGGGCCGGGGAGCTGTTTTTT; CDR3: CASSVPQKQGAGELFF
V: TRBV30; D: TRBD1; J: TRBJ1-3; size: -; DNA: TGTGCATTGGAGGGACAGGGGGCGCCCTCTGGAAACACCATATATTTT; CDR3: CALEGQGAPSGNTIYF
V: TRBV28; D: -; J: TRBJ2-7; size: -; DNA: TGTGCCAGCAGTAAACAGGGTCCCGAGTACTTC; CDR3: CASSKQGPEYF
V: TRBV14; D: TRBD2; J: TRBJ2-7; size: -; DNA: TGTGCCAGCAGCATAACGGACAGGCCCGCACCCACTAGCGGGAGGGCCCAGAATGAGAACGAGCAGTACTTC; CDR3: CASSITDRPAPTSGRAQNENEQYF
V: TRBV5-6; D: -; J: TRBJ2-7; size: -; DNA: TGTGCCAGCAGCTTATCGGGAGAGGACTCCTACGAGCAGTACTTC; CDR3: CASSLSGEDSYEQYF
V: TRBV18; D: TRBD2; J: TRBJ2-2; size: -; DNA: TGTGCCAGCTCACACCGGACTAGCGGGATCCGTGTCGGGGAGCTGTTTTTT; CDR3: CASSHRTSGIRVGELFF
V: TRBV16; D: -; J: TRBJ1-3; size: -; DNA: TGTGCCAGCAGCCAACCCGCTCCCGTCAGCGGAGGCCCTGGAAACACCATATATTTT; CDR3: CASSQPAPVSGGPGNTIYF
V: TRBV27; D: TRBD2; J: TRBJ2-1; size: -; DNA: TGTGCCAGCAGTTTTACGACTAGCGGGAGATTCAATGAGCAGTTCTTC; CDR3: CASSFTTSGRFNEQFF
V: TRBV4-1; D: TRBD1; J: TRBJ1-2; size: -; DNA: TGCGCCAGCAGCCAAGATCCCCTAGGGGGCGCGGACTATGGCTACACCTTC; CDR3: CASSQDPLGGADYGYTF
V: TRBV2; D: TRBD2; J: TRBJ2-2; size: -; DNA: TGTGCCAGCAGTACCGGGAGGCTAGCGAACACCGGGGAGCTGTTTTTT; CDR3: CASSTGRLANTGELFF
V: TRBV14; D: TRBD2; J: TRBJ2-1; size: -; DNA: TGTGCCAGCAGCCATAGCCTAGCGGAGAATGAGCAGTTCTTC; CDR3: CASSHSLAENEQFF
V: TRBV28; D: TRBD1; J: TRBJ1-2; size: -; DNA: TGTGCCAGCAGCACGGACAGGGTTAACTATGGCTACACCTTC; CDR3: CASSTDRVNYGYTF
V: TRBV5-4; D: -; J: TRBJ2-7; size: few; DNA: TGTGCCAGCAGCCGCCAGGGGCACGAGCAGTACTTC; CDR3: CASSRQGHEQYF
V: TRBV5-1; D: TRBD1; J: TRBJ2-5; size: -; DNA: TGCGCCAGCAGCCTTATCGCCGGGACAGGGGGTAGGGAGCAGTACTTC; CDR3: CASSLIAGTGGREQYF
V: TRBV7-9; D: TRBD1; J: TRBJ2-4; size: -; DNA: TGTGCCAGCAGCCAGGCGATCAGGGGGATAGCCAAAAACATTCAGTACTTC; CDR3: CASSQAIRGIAKNIQYF
V: TRBV28; D: TRBD2; J: TRBJ2-1; size: -; DNA: TGTGCCAGCAGTCCCCCCCAGCGGGAGCGGGGGAATGAGCAGTTCTTC; CDR3: CASSPPQRERGNEQFF
V: TRBV4-3; D: TRBD1; J: TRBJ2-7; size: -; DNA: TGCGCCAGCAGCCAAGAAACCGGGACAGGGGCCTACGAGCAGTACTTC; CDR3: CASSQETGTGAYEQYF
V: TRBV2; D: TRBD2; J: TRBJ2-7; size: -; DNA: TGTGCCAGCACGGGTAATAGCGGGATGGGCGAGCAGTACTTC; CDR3: CASTGNSGMGEQYF
V: TRBV7-9; D: -; J: TRBJ2-2; size: -; DNA: TGTGCCAGCAACAGAAGGGCTAGCCAACCGAACACCGGGGAGCTGTTTTTT; CDR3: CASNRRASQPNTGELFF
V: TRBV18; D: TRBD1; J: TRBJ2-1; size: -; DNA: TGTGCCAGCTCACCAGACAGGGGACCAACCCCTTCCTACAATGAGCAGTTCTTC; CDR3: CASSPDRGPTPSYNEQFF
V: TRBV2; D: TRBD1; J: TRBJ2-3; size: once; DNA: TGTGCCAGCAGTGTCCGGGACAGGGGTCCAGATACGCAGTATTTT; CDR3: CASSVRDRGPDTQYF
V: TRBV10-1; D: -; J: TRBJ1-5; size: -; DNA: TGCGCCAGCAGTGAGTCTCCTTCGACCAGCGGGCCCCAGCATTTT; CDR3: CASSESPSTSGPQHF
V: TRBV4-2; D: -; J: TRBJ2-7; size: -; DNA: TGTGCCAGCAGCCAAGAGGCGGGGGCAGAGCCTATGTACTACGAGCAGTACTTC; CDR3: CASSQEAGAEPMYYEQYF
V: TRBV6-1; D: -; J: TRBJ1-4; size: few; DNA: TGTGCCAGCAGCCCACTGGGAGGGGAGGAAAAACTGTTTTTT; CDR3: CASSPLGGEEKLFF
V: TRBV19; D: -; J: TRBJ1-1; size: few; DNA: TGTGCCAGTAGGCGCGGCGCCCCAGGGAAAGCCACTGAAGCTTTCTTT; CDR3: CASRRGAPGKATEAFF
V: TRBV27; D: TRBD1; J: TRBJ2-7; size: -; DNA: TGTGCCAGCAGTTTAAAGCCGGGACAGGGCGGTTGGGGTTACGAGCAGTACTTC; CDR3: CASSLKPGQGGWGYEQYF
V: TRBV10-2; D: TRBD1; J: TRBJ1-2; size: -; DNA: TGCGCCAGCAGACCGGGACAGGGGGACTATGGCTACACCTTC; CDR3: CASRPGQGDYGYTF
V: TRBV5-8; D: -; J: TRBJ2-7; size: -; DNA: TGTGCCACGAACCCTCGGGATGATGACTCCTACGAGCAGTACTTC; CDR3: CATNPRDDDSYEQYF
V: TRBV6-5; D: TRBD1; J: TRBJ1-6; size: once; DNA: TGTGCCACCACCGGGAGGCACAGGGGGGCATCACCCCTCCACTTT; CDR3: CATTGRHRGASPLHF
V: TRBV12-5; D: -; J: TRBJ1-5; size: -; DNA: TGTGCTAGTGGTTTGGTACGAACAGGTGACAATCAGCCCCAGCATTTT; CDR3: CASGLVRTGDNQPQHF
V: TRBV7-3; D: TRBD2; J: TRBJ2-1; size: once; DNA: TGTGCCAGCAGCTTAAGGGGGGGCTTTAGCGGGAATCGGAATGAGCAGTTCTTC; CDR3: CASSLRGGFSGNRNEQFF
V: TRBV28; D: TRBD1; J: TRBJ1-3; size: few; DNA: TGTGCCAGCAGTTCGACCCGGGGACAGGAGGCCTCTGGAAACACCATATATTTT; CDR3: CASSSTRGQEASGNTIYF
V: TRBV2; D: -; J: TRBJ2-7; size: -; DNA: TGTGCCAGCAGGGACGACAGGTTACCCTACGAGCAGTACTTC; CDR3: CASRDDRLPYEQYF
V: TRBV28; D: -; J: TRBJ2-5; size: once; DNA: TGTGCCAGCAGTTTTTGGCGGTACCAAGAGACCCAGTACTTC; CDR3: CASSFWRYQETQYF
V: TRBV11-2; D: -; J: TRBJ1-4; size: -; DNA: TGTGCCAGCAGCGAAGCCCGCGGGGAAAAAGGACTGTTTTTT; CDR3: CASSEARGEKGLFF
V: TRBV27; D: TRBD1; J: TRBJ1-1; size: -; DNA: TGTGCCAGCTATCGGCACGCAAGGGGGCGGACTGAAGCTTTCTTT; CDR3: CASYRHARGRTEAFF